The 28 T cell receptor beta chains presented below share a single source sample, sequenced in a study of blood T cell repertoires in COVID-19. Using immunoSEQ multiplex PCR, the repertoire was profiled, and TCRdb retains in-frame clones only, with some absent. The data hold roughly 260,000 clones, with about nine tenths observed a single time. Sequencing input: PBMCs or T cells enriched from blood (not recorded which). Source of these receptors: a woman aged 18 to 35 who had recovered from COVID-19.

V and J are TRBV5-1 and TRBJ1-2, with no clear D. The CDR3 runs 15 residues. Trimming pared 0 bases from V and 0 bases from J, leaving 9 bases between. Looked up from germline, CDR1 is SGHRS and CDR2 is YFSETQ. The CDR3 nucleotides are TGCGCCAGCAGCTTGGGGTCCTTAGCTAACTATGGCTACACCTTC. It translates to CASSLGSLANYGYTF.

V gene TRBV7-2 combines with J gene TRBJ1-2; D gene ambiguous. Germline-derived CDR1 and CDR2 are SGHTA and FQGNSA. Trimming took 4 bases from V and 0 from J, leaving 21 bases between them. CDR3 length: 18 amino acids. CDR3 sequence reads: CASSSTYGVGNTNYGYTF. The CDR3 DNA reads TGTGCCAGCAGCTCGACCTACGGAGTGGGTAATACTAACTATGGCTACACCTTC.

The CDR3 sequence is CASSLGVKSTGTDGYTF. The CDR3 DNA reads as TGTGCCAGCAGCTTGGGGGTGAAATCGACAGGGACAGATGGCTACACCTTC. The chain joins TRBV5-5 to TRBJ1-2; the match to TRBD1 covers 7 bases. Unmatched junction bases numbered 14, after V lost 0 bases and J lost 6 bases. The CDR3 extends over 17 amino acids. CDR1 is SGHKS and CDR2 is YYEKEE in the germline V gene (reference sequence).

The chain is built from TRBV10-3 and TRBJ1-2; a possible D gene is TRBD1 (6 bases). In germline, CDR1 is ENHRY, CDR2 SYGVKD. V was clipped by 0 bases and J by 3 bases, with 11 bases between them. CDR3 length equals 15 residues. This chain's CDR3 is CAISESGGLYYGYTF. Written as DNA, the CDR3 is TGTGCCATCAGTGAGTCCGGGGGGCTTTACTATGGCTACACCTTC.

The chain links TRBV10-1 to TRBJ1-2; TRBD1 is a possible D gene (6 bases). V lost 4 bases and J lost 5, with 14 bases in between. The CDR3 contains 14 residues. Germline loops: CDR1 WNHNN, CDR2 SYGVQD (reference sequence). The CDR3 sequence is CASSGQDSPYGYTF. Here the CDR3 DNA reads TGCGCCAGCAGTGGACAGGACAGTCCATATGGCTACACCTTC.

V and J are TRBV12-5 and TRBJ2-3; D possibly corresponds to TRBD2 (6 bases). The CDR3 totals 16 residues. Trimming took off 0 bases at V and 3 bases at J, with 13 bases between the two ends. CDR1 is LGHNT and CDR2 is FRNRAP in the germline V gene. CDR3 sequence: CASGLVVGGWTDTQYF. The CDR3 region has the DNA TGTGCTAGTGGTTTGGTTGTGGGGGGATGGACAGATACGCAGTATTTT.

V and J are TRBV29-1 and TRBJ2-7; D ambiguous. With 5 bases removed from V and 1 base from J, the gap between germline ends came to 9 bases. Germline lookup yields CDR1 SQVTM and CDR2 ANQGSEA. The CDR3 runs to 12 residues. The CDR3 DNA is TGCAGCGTTTCTTCAGCGTCCTACGAGCAGTACTTC. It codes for CSVSSASYEQYF.

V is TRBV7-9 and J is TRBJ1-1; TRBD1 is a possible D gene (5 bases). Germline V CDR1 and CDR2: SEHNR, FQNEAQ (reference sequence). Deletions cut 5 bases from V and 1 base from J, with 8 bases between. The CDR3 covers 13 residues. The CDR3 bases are TGTGCCAGCAGCATGCAGGGGAACACTGAAGCTTTCTTT. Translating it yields CASSMQGNTEAFF.

CDR3 sequence reads: CASSEWQGYTEAFF. The CDR3 DNA reads as TGTGCCAGCAGTGAGTGGCAGGGCTACACTGAAGCTTTCTTT. The genes are TRBV2 and TRBJ1-1; the D gene is possibly TRBD1 (5 bases). The germline V and J ends were trimmed by 3 bases and 3 bases, with 11 bases remaining between them. This CDR3 is built from 14 residues. CDR1 SNHLY and CDR2 FYNNEI come from the germline V gene. Based on the CDR3 plus reference TRBV2 and TRBJ1-1, the full variable domain is EPEVTQTPSHQVTQMGQEVILRCVPISNHLYFYWYRQILGQKVEFLVSFYNNEISEKSEIFDDQFSVERPDGSNFTLKIRSTKLEDSAMYFCASSEWQGYTEAFFGQGTRLTVV.

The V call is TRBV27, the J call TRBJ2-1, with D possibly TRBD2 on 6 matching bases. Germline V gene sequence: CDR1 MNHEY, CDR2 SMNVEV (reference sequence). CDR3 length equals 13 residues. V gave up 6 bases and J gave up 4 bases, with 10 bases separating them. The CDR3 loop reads CASSLGGYNEQFF. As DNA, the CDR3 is TGTGCCAGCAGCCTGGGGGGATACAATGAGCAGTTCTTC.

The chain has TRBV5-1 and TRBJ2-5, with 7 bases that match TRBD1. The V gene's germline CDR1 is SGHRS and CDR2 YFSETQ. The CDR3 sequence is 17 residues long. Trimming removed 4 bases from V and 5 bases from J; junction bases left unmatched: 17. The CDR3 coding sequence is TGCGCCAGCAGCCCATTCGGAAGAGGGGGCGTTGGGGAGACCCAGTACTTC. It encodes CASSPFGRGGVGETQYF.

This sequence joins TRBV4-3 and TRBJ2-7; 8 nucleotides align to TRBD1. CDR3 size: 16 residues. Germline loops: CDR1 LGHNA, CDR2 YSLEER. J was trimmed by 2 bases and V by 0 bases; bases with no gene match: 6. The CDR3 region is CASSQDPRGLPYEQYF. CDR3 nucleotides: TGCGCCAGCAGCCAAGACCCCAGGGGGCTCCCCTACGAGCAGTACTTC.

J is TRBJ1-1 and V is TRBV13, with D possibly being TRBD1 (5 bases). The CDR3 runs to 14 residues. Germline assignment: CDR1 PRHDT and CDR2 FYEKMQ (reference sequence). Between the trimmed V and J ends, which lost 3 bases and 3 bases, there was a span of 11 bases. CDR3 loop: CASSLGRGDTEAFF. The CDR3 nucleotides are TGTGCCAGCAGCTTGGGGAGGGGAGACACTGAAGCTTTCTTT.

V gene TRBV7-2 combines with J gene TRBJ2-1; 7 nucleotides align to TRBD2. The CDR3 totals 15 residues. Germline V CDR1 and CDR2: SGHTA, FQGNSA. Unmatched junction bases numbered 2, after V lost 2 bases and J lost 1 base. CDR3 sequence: CASSLSGISYNEQFF. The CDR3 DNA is TGTGCCAGCAGCTTAAGCGGGATTTCCTACAATGAGCAGTTCTTC.

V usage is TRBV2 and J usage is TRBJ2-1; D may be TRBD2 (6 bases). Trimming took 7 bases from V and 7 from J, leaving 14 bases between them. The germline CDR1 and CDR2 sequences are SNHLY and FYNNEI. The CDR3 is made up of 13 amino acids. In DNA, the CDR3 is TGTGCCAGCAACGCGGGGCCCTTTAATGAGCAGTTCTTC. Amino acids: CASNAGPFNEQFF.

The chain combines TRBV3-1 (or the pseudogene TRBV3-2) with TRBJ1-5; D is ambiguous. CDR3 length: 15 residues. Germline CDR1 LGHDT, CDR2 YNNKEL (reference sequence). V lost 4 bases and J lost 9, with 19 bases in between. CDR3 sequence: CASSPTGLLGPPQHF. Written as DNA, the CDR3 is TGTGCCAGCAGCCCAACCGGACTATTAGGGCCGCCCCAGCATTTT.

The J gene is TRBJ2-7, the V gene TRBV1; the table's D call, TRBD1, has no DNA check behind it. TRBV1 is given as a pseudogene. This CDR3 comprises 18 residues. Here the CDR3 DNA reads TGCACCAGCAGCCAAAGGACCCCGTCCGACAGGGGGAGGATCGAGCAGTACTTC. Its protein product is CTSSQRTPSDRGRIEQYF.

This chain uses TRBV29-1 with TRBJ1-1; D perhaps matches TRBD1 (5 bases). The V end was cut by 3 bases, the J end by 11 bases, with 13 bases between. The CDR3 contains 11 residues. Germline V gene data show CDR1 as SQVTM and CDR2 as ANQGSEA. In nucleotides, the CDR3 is TGCAGCGTTGAGCAGGGCCGTGGGGCTTTCTTT. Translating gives CSVEQGRGAFF.

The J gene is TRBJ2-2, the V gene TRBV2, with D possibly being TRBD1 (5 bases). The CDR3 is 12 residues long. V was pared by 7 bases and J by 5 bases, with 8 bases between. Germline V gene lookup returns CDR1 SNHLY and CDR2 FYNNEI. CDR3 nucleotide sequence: TGTGCCAGCAATAACAGGACCGGGGAGCTGTTTTTT. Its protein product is CASNNRTGELFF.

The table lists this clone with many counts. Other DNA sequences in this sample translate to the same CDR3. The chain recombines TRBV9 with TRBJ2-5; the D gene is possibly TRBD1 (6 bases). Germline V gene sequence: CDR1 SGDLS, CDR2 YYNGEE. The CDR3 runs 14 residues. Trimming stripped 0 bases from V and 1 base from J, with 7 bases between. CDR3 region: CASSVGTVQETQYF. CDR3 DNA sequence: TGTGCCAGCAGCGTAGGGACAGTCCAAGAGACCCAGTACTTC.

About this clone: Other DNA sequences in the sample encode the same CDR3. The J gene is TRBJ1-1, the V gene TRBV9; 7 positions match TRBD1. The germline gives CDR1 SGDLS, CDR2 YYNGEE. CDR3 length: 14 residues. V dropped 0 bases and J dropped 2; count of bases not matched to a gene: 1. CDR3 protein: CASSVGQGNTEAFF. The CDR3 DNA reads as TGTGCCAGCAGCGTAGGACAGGGCAACACTGAAGCTTTCTTT.

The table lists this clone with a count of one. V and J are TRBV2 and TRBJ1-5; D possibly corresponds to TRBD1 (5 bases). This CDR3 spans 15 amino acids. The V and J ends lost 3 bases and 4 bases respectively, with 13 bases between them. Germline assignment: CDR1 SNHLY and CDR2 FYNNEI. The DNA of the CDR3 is TGTGCCAGCAGTGACTCCCTGGGGGGGAATCAGCCCCAGCATTTT. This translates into CASSDSLGGNQPQHF.

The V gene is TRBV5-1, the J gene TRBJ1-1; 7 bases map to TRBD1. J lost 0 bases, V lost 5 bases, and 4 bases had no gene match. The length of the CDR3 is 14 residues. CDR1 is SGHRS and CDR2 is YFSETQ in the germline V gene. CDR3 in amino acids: CASSKTGVNTEAFF. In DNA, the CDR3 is TGCGCCAGCAGTAAAACAGGGGTGAACACTGAAGCTTTCTTT. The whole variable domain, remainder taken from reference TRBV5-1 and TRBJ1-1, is KAGVTQTPRYLIKTRGQQVTLSCSPISGHRSVSWYQQTPGQGLQFLFEYFSETQRNKGNFPGRFSGRQFSNSRSEMNVSTLELGDSALYLCASSKTGVNTEAFFGQGTRLTVV.

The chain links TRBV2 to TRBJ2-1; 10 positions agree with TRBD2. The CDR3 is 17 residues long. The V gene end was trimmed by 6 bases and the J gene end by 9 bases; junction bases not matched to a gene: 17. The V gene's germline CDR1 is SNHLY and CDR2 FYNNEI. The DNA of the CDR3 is TGTGCCAGCAGCCGAAGGGGCTGGGCTAGCGGGGGAGTTGAGCAGTTCTTC. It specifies CASSRRGWASGGVEQFF.

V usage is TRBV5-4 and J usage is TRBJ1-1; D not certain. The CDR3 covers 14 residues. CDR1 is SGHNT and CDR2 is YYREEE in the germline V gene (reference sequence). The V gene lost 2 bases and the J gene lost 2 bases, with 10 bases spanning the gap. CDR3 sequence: CASSFIRGNTEAFF. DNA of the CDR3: TGTGCCAGCAGCTTCATAAGAGGCAACACTGAAGCTTTCTTT.

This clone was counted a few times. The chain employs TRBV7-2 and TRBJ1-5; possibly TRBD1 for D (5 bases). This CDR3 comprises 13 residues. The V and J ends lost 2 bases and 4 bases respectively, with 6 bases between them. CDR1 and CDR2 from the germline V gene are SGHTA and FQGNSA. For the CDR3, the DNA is TGTGCCAGCAGCTTAAAGGGGAATCAGCCCCAGCATTTT. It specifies CASSLKGNQPQHF.

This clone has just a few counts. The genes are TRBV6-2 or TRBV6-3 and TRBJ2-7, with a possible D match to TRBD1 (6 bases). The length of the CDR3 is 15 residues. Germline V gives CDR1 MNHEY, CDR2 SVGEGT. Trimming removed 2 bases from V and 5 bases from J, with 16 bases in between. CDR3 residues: CASSYPTTGGDEQYF. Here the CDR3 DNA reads TGTGCCAGCAGTTACCCGACGACAGGAGGCGACGAGCAGTACTTC.

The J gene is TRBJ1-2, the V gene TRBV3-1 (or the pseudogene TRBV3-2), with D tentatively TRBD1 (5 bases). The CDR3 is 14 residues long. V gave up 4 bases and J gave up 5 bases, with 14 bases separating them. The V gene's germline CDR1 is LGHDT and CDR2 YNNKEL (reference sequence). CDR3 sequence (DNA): TGTGCCAGCAGCCTAGGGGTGGGGGGTTATGGCTACACCTTC. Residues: CASSLGVGGYGYTF.